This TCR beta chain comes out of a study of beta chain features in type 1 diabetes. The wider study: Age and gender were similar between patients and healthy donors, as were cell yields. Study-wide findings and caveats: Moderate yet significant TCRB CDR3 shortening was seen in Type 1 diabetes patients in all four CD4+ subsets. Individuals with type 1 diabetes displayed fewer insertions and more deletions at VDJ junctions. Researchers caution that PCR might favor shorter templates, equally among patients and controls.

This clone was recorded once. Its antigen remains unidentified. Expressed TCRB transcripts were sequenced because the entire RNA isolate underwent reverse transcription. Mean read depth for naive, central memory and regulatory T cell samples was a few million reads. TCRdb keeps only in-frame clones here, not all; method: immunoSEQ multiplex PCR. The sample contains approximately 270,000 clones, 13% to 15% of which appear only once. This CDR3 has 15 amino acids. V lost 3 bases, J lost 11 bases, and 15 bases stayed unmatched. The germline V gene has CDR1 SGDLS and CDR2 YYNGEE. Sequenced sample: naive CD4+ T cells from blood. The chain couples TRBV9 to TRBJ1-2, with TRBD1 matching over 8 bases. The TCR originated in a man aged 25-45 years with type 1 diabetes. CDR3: CASSGDRGPYGGYTF. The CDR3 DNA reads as TGTGCCAGCAGCGGTGACAGGGGACCCTATGGAGGGTACACCTTC.